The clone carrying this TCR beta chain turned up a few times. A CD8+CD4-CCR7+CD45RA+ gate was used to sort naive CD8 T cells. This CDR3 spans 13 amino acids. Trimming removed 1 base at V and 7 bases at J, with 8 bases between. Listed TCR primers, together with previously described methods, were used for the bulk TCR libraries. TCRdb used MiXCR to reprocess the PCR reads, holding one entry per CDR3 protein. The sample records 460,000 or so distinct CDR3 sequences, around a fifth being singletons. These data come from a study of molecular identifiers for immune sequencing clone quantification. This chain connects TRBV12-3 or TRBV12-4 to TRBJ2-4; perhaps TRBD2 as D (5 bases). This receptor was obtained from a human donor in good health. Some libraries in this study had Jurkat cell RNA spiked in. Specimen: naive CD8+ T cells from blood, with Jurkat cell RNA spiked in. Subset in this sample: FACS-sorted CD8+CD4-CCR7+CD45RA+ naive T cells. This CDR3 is CASSLGTLNIQYF. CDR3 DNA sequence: TGTGCCAGCAGTTTAGGGACTCTGAACATTCAGTACTTC.